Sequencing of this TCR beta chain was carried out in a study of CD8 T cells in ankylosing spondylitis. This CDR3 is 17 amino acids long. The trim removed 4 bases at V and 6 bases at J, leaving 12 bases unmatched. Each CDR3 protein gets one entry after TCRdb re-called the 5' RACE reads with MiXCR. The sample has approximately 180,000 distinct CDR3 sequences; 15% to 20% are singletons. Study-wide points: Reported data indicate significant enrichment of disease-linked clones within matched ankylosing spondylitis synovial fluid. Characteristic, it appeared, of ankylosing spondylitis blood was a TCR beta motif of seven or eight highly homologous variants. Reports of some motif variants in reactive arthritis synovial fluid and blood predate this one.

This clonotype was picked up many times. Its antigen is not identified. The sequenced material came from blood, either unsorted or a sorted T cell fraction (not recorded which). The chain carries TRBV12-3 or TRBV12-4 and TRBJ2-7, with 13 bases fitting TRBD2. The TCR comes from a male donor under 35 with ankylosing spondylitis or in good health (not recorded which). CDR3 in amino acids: CASSSSPGLAGEAEQYF. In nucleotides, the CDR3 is TGTGCCAGCAGTTCCTCGCCCGGACTAGCGGGAGAGGCCGAGCAGTACTTC.